The clone carrying this T cell receptor beta chain was counted once. These data belong to a study of CD8 T cells in Susac syndrome. An input of about 0.5 to 1 ug of RNA was subjected to reverse transcription using random hexamers. The method of amplification for TCR beta CDR3 was immunoSEQ multiplex PCR, covering 54 Vbeta and 13 Jbeta. TCRdb re-derived calls from the immunoSEQ multiplex PCR reads in MiXCR, one entry per CDR3 protein. The table lists 110,000 or so distinct CDR3 sequences, approximately 96% of them singletons. This CDR3 has 14 residues. The germline gives CDR1 LGHDT, CDR2 YNNKEL (reference sequence). The J segment lost 2 bases and the V segment lost 3 bases, leaving 3 bases of the junction unmatched.

The V call is TRBV3-1, the J call TRBJ2-7; 8 bases fit TRBD2. What was sequenced was CD4+ T cells from PBMCs. This TCR derives from a human donor in good health. CDR3 loop: CASSQAGGPYEQYF. In nucleotides, the CDR3 is TGTGCCAGCAGCCAGGCGGGGGGCCCCTACGAGCAGTACTTC.